The source of this T cell receptor beta chain is a study of CD8 T cells in ankylosing spondylitis. Per germline, CDR1 SEHNR and CDR2 FQNEAQ (reference sequence). Unmatched junction bases numbered 6, after V lost 11 bases and J lost 2 bases. The CDR3 loop spans 14 amino acids. Regarding the study as a whole: About 8 highly homologous variants made up a TCR beta motif, and this motif appeared characteristic of ankylosing spondylitis blood. In reactive arthritis synovial fluid and blood, some motif variants had been reported before. CD8+ by phenotype, disease-linked clones were relatively rare in peripheral blood.

Libraries of TCR beta came from quantitative 5'-RACE with molecular barcodes. TCRdb passed the 5' RACE reads through MiXCR, listing each CDR3 protein once. Of 180,000 or so distinct CDR3 sequences listed, roughly 11% are singletons. As to this clonotype: The antigen is not known.

The TCR comes from a male donor with ankylosing spondylitis or in good health (not recorded which). This chain connects TRBV7-9 to TRBJ2-3; 11 bases fit TRBD2. The specimen sequenced was blood, either unsorted or a sorted T cell fraction (not recorded which). CDR3 bases: TGTGCCGCAGAACTAGCGGGAGCCACAGATACGCAGTATTTT. Translating gives CAAELAGATDTQYF.